One and the same sample provided the 26 T cell receptor beta chains below, sequenced in a study of beta chain features in type 1 diabetes. Expressed TCRB transcripts were sequenced after all isolated RNA was converted to cDNA. TCRdb's copy holds only in-frame clones and misses some; the assay was immunoSEQ multiplex PCR. The sample lists approximately 140,000 clones, under 60% occurring once. Sequencing was performed on Tregs from blood. The receptors come from a man younger than 35 in good health.

The CDR3 sequence: CASRWTTGLSNYGYTF. As DNA, the CDR3 is TGTGCCAGCCGATGGACGACAGGGCTTTCTAACTATGGCTACACCTTC. This sequence joins TRBV27 and TRBJ1-2; 7 positions match TRBD1. CDR3 length: 16 amino acids. The V segment lost 8 bases and the J segment 0 bases; nucleotides outside the gene matches: 12. Per germline, CDR1 MNHEY and CDR2 SMNVEV (reference sequence).

This clone has just a few counts. The J gene is TRBJ2-3, the V gene TRBV10-3; tentatively, D is TRBD2 (5 bases). This CDR3 has 15 residues. V shed 6 bases and J shed 2 bases, with 15 bases lying between them. Germline V gene lookup returns CDR1 ENHRY and CDR2 SYGVKD. CDR3 sequence (DNA): TGTGCCATCAGCGCGCCCGGCGGGCTCACAGATACGCAGTATTTT. It yields the protein CAISAPGGLTDTQYF.

The genes are TRBV4-1 and TRBJ1-1; D remains unclear. Germline V gene lookup returns CDR1 MGHRA and CDR2 YSYEKL. The CDR3 is 17 residues long. Trimming removed 4 bases at V and 0 bases at J, with 18 bases between. The CDR3 DNA reads as TGCGCCAGCAGCCCCCATGTGGCCGGGGAGGTGAACACTGAAGCTTTCTTT. It yields the protein CASSPHVAGEVNTEAFF.

This sequence joins TRBV27 and TRBJ2-7; 8 bases agree with TRBD1. The CDR3 has 13 amino acids. Germline V CDR1 and CDR2: MNHEY, SMNVEV (reference sequence). J lost 6 bases, V lost 2 bases, and 3 bases had no gene match. CDR3 DNA: TGTGCCAGCAGTTTAGGGACAGGAGGCGAGCAGTACTTC. It specifies CASSLGTGGEQYF.

The chain employs TRBV20-1 and TRBJ1-6; tentative D call: TRBD1 (5 bases). This CDR3 contains 11 residues. Germline assignment: CDR1 DFQATT and CDR2 SNEGSKA (reference sequence). Trimming left V 1 base short and J 10 bases short, with 5 bases between. CDR3 loop: CSARGGSPLHF. In DNA form, the CDR3 reads TGCAGTGCTAGAGGGGGCTCACCCCTCCACTTT.

V is TRBV11-1 and J is TRBJ1-5; D is undetermined. The CDR3 runs 13 residues. Trimming removed 4 bases at V and 7 bases at J, with 11 bases between. CDR1 and CDR2 (germline): SGHAT, FQDESV (reference sequence). In nucleotides, the CDR3 is TGTGCCAGCAGCTCGAGCCTTGAACAGCCCCAGCATTTT. Encoded protein: CASSSSLEQPQHF.

The chain employs TRBV4-3 and TRBJ2-5; D possibly corresponds to TRBD2 (6 bases). The ends were cut back, 0 bases at V and 0 bases at J, with 17 bases in the middle. Germline-derived CDR1 and CDR2 are LGHNA and YSLEER. This CDR3 is built from 18 residues. The chain's CDR3 is CASSQDVWGGQYQETQYF. In DNA form, the CDR3 reads TGCGCCAGCAGCCAAGATGTTTGGGGAGGCCAGTACCAAGAGACCCAGTACTTC.

Only a few counts were recorded for this clone. V gene TRBV6-5 combines with J gene TRBJ2-2, with D hard to call. Trimming pared 1 base from V and 1 base from J, leaving 7 bases between. Germline values: CDR1 MNHEY, CDR2 SVGAGI. This CDR3 spans 15 amino acids. CDR3 amino acids: CASSYYGGNTGELFF. Written as DNA, the CDR3 is TGTGCCAGCAGTTACTACGGCGGGAACACCGGGGAGCTGTTTTTT.

The gene calls are TRBV7-2 and TRBJ2-7; TRBD1 matches 9 bases. V was clipped by 4 bases and J by 5 bases; unmatched bases: 9. This CDR3 is 15 amino acids long. Germline CDR1 and CDR2: SGHTA and FQGNSA. CDR3 sequence: CASSWTGTGLNEQYF. CDR3 bases: TGTGCCAGCAGCTGGACCGGGACAGGGTTGAACGAGCAGTACTTC.

The V and J genes are TRBV28 and TRBJ2-5; TRBD1 might be the D (6 bases). The J call could be wrong; TRBJ2-7 is a better fit for the DNA end. The CDR3 runs 15 residues. Germline CDR1 reads MDHEN; CDR2 reads SYDVKM. The CDR3 sequence is CASSPNRVTYYEQYF. CDR3 sequence (DNA): TGTGCCAGCAGTCCGAACAGGGTCACGTACTACGAGCAGTACTTC.

The chain has TRBV28 and TRBJ2-3; perhaps TRBD2 as D (7 bases). The V gene's germline CDR1 is MDHEN and CDR2 SYDVKM. The ends were cut back, 4 bases at V and 1 base at J, with 12 bases in the middle. CDR3 length: 15 residues. This CDR3 is CASSSGGRGTDTQYF. CDR3 DNA: TGTGCCAGCAGTTCGGGGGGCCGGGGCACAGATACGCAGTATTTT.

The CDR3: CSAKGELANEKLFF. CDR3 DNA sequence: TGCAGCGCCAAGGGGGAATTGGCTAATGAAAAACTGTTTTTT. V is TRBV29-1 and J is TRBJ1-4, with D possibly matching TRBD1 (6 bases). V dropped 7 bases and J dropped 3 bases, with 15 bases sitting between them. Germline CDR1 and CDR2: SQVTM and ANQGSEA. The length of the CDR3 is 14 residues.

The J gene is TRBJ1-1, the V gene TRBV6-5; possibly TRBD1 for D (5 bases). The germline gives CDR1 MNHEY, CDR2 SVGAGI. The CDR3 is made up of 15 amino acids. The V and J ends lost 10 bases and 0 bases respectively, with 18 bases between them. The CDR3 here is CATRRGGGVNTEAFF. The CDR3 DNA reads as TGTGCCACCCGCCGGGGGGGAGGGGTGAACACTGAAGCTTTCTTT.

A few counts support this clone. The CDR3, as DNA: TGCGCCAGCAGCCCGGGGGGGACAGAAGCTTTCTTT. Encoded protein: CASSPGGTEAFF. V and J are TRBV5-1 and TRBJ1-1, with a tentative D call TRBD1 (6 bases). The ends were cut back, 4 bases at V and 8 bases at J, with 12 bases in the middle. CDR1 SGHRS and CDR2 YFSETQ come from the germline V gene. The CDR3 sequence is 12 residues long.

This chain joins TRBV5-1 and TRBJ2-5; 9 bases align to TRBD1. From germline, CDR1 is SGHRS and CDR2 YFSETQ. The CDR3 sequence is 15 residues long. Trimming at V came to 2 bases and at J to 11 bases, leaving 13 bases not matched to a gene. As DNA, the CDR3 is TGCGCCAGCAGCTTCGGGACAGGGTCCTTTGGGGAGCAGTACTTC. This gives the protein CASSFGTGSFGEQYF.

The chain couples TRBV9 to TRBJ1-2, with 10 positions matching TRBD1. Unmatched junction bases numbered 6, after V lost 0 bases and J lost 7 bases. The CDR3 loop spans 15 amino acids. In germline, CDR1 is SGDLS, CDR2 YYNGEE. This chain's CDR3 is CASSVDPGQGVGYTF. The DNA of the CDR3 is TGTGCCAGCAGCGTAGACCCCGGACAGGGGGTTGGCTACACCTTC.

V and J are TRBV7-2 and TRBJ2-5; D is unresolved. The CDR3 extends over 15 amino acids. Germline CDR1 and CDR2: SGHTA and FQGNSA. Trimming took 0 bases from V and 4 from J, leaving 12 bases between them. CDR3 loop: CASSLALAGSETQYF. Here the CDR3 DNA reads TGTGCCAGCAGCTTAGCGTTGGCAGGTTCAGAGACCCAGTACTTC.

The J gene is TRBJ1-2, the V gene TRBV28; 9 positions agree with TRBD1. The V gene end was trimmed by 5 bases and the J gene end by 4 bases; junction bases not matched to a gene: 8. CDR1 and CDR2 from the germline V gene are MDHEN and SYDVKM. There are 15 residues in the CDR3. This CDR3 is CASSPATGGFYGYTF. The CDR3 bases are TGTGCCAGCAGTCCGGCGACAGGGGGTTTCTATGGCTACACCTTC.

The rearrangement uses TRBV30 and TRBJ2-7; no clear D. Germline lookup yields CDR1 GTSNPN and CDR2 SVGIG (reference sequence). The CDR3 loop spans 15 amino acids. V dropped 2 bases and J dropped 0 bases, with 14 bases sitting between them. The CDR3 DNA sequence: TGTGCCTGGAGTACCGGAAGACTTATCTCCTACGAGCAGTACTTC. The encoded protein is CAWSTGRLISYEQYF.

This clone was detected only a few times. J is TRBJ1-2 and V is TRBV9; 10 bases match TRBD1. J gave up 8 bases and V 3 bases, and 4 bases lay outside the gene matches. The germline V gene encodes CDR1 SGDLS and CDR2 YYNGEE. There are 13 residues in the CDR3. The CDR3 protein is CASSGQGADGYTF. CDR3 sequence (DNA): TGTGCCAGCAGCGGACAGGGGGCAGACGGCTACACCTTC.

The chain uses TRBV7-9 and TRBJ2-4, with 7 bases that match TRBD1. The junction had 5 bases not matched to a gene; V was cut back by 5 bases and J by 7 bases. Germline V gene sequence: CDR1 SEHNR, CDR2 FQNEAQ (reference sequence). There are 13 residues in the CDR3. The CDR3 reads CASSPQGENIQYF. The DNA of the CDR3 is TGTGCCAGCAGCCCCCAGGGGGAGAACATTCAGTACTTC.

V is TRBV18 and J is TRBJ2-1; 10 nucleotides line up with TRBD2. The CDR3 runs to 15 residues. The germline CDR1 and CDR2 sequences are KGHSH and LQKENI. J lost 8 bases, V lost 1 base, and 5 bases had no gene match. The CDR3 DNA follows: TGTGCCAGCTCACCACGAGCGGGAGGGCCTTATGAGCAGTTCTTC. Translated, it gives CASSPRAGGPYEQFF.

The chain recombines TRBV30 with TRBJ1-5; 8 bases align to TRBD1. Trimming at V came to 3 bases and at J to 7 bases, leaving 5 bases not matched to a gene. The CDR3 sequence is 13 residues long. Germline CDR1 GTSNPN, CDR2 SVGIG (reference sequence). CDR3 protein: CAWSLDRGQPQHF. DNA of the CDR3: TGTGCCTGGAGCCTCGACAGGGGACAGCCCCAGCATTTT.

The CDR3 DNA reads TGCGCCAGCAGCCGATCCCTAGCGGGGGTCTACGAGCAGTACTTC. This sequence encodes CASSRSLAGVYEQYF. The chain has TRBV5-1 and TRBJ2-5; 10 bases align to TRBD2. The J call is doubtful: the DNA matches TRBJ2-7 better. Germline values: CDR1 SGHRS, CDR2 YFSETQ. The CDR3 length is 15 residues.

The rearrangement uses TRBV7-2 and TRBJ1-5, with no clear D. This CDR3 contains 14 residues. Germline CDR1 SGHTA, CDR2 FQGNSA. V lost 2 bases, J lost 3 bases, and 8 bases lay in between. This chain's CDR3 is CASSLTGYNQPQHF. The DNA for the CDR3 is TGTGCCAGCAGCTTAACGGGTTACAATCAGCCCCAGCATTTT.

The chain has TRBV2 and TRBJ2-2, with D possibly TRBD2 on 5 matching bases. From germline, CDR1 is SNHLY and CDR2 FYNNEI. Trimming cost V 5 bases and J 6 bases, with 13 bases left between them. The CDR3 spans 14 residues. CDR3 coding DNA: TGTGCCAGCAGTTACGATCTAGCTTCCGGGGAGCTGTTTTTT. It translates to CASSYDLASGELFF.